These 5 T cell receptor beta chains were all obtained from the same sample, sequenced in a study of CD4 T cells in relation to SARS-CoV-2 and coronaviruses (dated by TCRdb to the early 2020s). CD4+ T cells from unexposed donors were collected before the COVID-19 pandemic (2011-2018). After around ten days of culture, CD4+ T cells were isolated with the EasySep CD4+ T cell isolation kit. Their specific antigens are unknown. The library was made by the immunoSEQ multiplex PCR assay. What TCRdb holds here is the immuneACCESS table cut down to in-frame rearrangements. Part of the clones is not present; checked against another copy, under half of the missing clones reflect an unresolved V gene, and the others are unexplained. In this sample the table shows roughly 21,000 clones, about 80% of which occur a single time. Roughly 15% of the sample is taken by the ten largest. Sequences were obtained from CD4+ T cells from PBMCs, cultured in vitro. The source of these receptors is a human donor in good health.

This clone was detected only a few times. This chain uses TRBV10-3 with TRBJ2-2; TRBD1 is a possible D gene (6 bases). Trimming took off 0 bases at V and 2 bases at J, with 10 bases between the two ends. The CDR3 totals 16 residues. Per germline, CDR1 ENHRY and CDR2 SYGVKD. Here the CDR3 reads CAISESVGGNTGELFF. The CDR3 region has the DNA TGTGCCATCAGTGAGTCCGTTGGGGGCAACACCGGGGAGCTGTTTTTT.

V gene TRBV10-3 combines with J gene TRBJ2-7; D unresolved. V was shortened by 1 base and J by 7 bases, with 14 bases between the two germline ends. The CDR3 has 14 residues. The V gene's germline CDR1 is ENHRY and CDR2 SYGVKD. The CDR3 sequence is CAISEFALEAEQYF. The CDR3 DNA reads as TGTGCCATCAGTGAGTTCGCCCTAGAGGCTGAGCAGTACTTC.

This CDR3 reads CASILDRQNTEAFF. The DNA of the CDR3 is TGTGCCAGCATCTTGGACAGACAGAACACTGAAGCTTTCTTT. J is TRBJ1-1 and V is TRBV2, with TRBD1 as a possible D gene (6 bases). The germline V and J ends were trimmed by 7 bases and 1 base, with 13 bases remaining between them. Per germline, CDR1 SNHLY and CDR2 FYNNEI. The CDR3 spans 14 residues.

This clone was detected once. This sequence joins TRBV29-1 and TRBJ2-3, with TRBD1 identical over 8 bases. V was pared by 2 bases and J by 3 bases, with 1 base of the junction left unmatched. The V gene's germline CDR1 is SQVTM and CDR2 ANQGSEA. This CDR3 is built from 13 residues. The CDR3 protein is CSVERQGTDTQYF. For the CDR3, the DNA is TGCAGCGTTGAACGACAGGGGACAGATACGCAGTATTTT.

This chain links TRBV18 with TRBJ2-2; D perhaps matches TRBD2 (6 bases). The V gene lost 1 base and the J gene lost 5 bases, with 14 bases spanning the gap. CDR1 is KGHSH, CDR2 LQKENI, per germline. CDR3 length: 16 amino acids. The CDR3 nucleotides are TGTGCCAGCTCACCACGGTCGGGAGTGGCGACCGGGGAGCTGTTTTTT. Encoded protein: CASSPRSGVATGELFF.